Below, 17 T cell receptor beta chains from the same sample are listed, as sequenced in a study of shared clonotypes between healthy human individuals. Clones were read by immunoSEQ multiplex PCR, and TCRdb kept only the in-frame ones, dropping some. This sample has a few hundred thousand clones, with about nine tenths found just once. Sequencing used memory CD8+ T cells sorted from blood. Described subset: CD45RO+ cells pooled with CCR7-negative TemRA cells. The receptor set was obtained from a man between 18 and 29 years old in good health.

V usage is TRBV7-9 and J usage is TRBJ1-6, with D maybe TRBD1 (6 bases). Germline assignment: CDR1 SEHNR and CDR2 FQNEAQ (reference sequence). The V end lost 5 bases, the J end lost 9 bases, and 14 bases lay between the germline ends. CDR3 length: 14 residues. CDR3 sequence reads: CASSPPGVRSPLHF. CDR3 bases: TGTGCCAGCAGCCCGCCAGGGGTCCGTTCACCCCTCCACTTT.

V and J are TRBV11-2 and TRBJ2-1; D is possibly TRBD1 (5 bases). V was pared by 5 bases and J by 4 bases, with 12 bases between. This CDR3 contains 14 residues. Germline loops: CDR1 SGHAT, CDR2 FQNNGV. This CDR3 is CASSPRPGYNEQFF. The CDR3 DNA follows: TGTGCCAGCAGCCCCCGCCCAGGGTACAATGAGCAGTTCTTC. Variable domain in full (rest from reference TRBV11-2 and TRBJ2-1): EAGVAQSPRYKIIEKRQSVAFWCNPISGHATLYWYQQILGQGPKLLIQFQNNGVVDDSQLPKDRFSAERLKGVDSTLKIQPAKLEDSAVYLCASSPRPGYNEQFFGPGTRLTVL.

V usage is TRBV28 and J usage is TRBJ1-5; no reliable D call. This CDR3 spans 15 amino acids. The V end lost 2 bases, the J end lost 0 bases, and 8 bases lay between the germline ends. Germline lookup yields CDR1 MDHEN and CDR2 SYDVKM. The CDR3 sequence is CASSLVGYSNQPQHF. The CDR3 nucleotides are TGTGCCAGCAGTTTAGTTGGCTATAGCAATCAGCCCCAGCATTTT.

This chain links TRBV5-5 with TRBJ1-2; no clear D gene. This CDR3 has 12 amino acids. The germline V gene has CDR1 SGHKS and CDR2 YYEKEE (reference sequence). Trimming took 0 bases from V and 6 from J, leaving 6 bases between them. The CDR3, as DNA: TGTGCCAGCAGCTTGGAAGGGCATGGCTACACCTTC. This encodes CASSLEGHGYTF.

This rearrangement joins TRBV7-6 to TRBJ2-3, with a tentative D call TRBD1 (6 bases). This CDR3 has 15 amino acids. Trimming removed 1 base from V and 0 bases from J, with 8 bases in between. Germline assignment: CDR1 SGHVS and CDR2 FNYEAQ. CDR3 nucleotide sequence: TGTGCCAGCAGCTTAGTGGGGGCTAGCACAGATACGCAGTATTTT. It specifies CASSLVGASTDTQYF.

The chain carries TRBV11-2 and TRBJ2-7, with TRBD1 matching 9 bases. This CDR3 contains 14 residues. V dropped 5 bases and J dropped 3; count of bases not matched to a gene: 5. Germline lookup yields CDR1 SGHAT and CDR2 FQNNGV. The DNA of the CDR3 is TGTGCCAGCAGCACAGGGGGCGAGAACTACGAGCAGTACTTC. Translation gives CASSTGGENYEQYF.

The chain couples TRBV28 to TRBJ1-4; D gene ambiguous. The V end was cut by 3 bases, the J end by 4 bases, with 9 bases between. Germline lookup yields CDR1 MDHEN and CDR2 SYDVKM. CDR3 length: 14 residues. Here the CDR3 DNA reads TGTGCCAGCAGTTTGTCGGACGGTAATGAAAAACTGTTTTTT. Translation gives CASSLSDGNEKLFF. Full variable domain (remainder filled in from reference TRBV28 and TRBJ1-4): DVKVTQSSRYLVKRTGEKVFLECVQDMDHENMFWYRQDPGLGLRLIYFSYDVKMKEKGDIPEGYSVSREKKERFSLILESASTNQTSMYLCASSLSDGNEKLFFGSGTQLSVL.

CDR3 bases: TGCGCCAGCAGCCAAGAGGATAGCGGGAGATACTACAATGAGCAGTTCTTC. Its translation: CASSQEDSGRYYNEQFF. This sequence joins TRBV4-1 and TRBJ2-1; 9 positions match TRBD2. Per germline, CDR1 MGHRA and CDR2 YSYEKL. The CDR3 has 17 amino acids. J was trimmed by 3 bases and V by 0 bases; bases with no gene match: 6.

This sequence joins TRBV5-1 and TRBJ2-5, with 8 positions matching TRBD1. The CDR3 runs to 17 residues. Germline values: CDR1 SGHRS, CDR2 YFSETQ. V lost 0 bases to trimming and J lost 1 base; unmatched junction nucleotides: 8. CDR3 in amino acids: CASSLEMQGAIQETQYF. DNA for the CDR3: TGCGCCAGCAGCTTGGAGATGCAGGGGGCGATCCAAGAGACCCAGTACTTC.

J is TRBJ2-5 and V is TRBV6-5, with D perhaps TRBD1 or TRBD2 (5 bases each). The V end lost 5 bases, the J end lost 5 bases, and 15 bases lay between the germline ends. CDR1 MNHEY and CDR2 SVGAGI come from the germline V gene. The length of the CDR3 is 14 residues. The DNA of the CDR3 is TGTGCCAGCAGTCCTACGGGGCTGGGGGAGACCCAGTACTTC. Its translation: CASSPTGLGETQYF.

The CDR3 reads CAWSTGTSGLSTDTQYF. CDR3 nucleotide sequence: TGTGCCTGGAGCACTGGGACTAGCGGACTAAGTACAGATACGCAGTATTTT. The chain joins TRBV30 to TRBJ2-3; 11 bases line up with TRBD2. The V gene's germline CDR1 is GTSNPN and CDR2 SVGIG (reference sequence). V lost 3 bases and J lost 3; bases outside the gene matches: 11. This CDR3 spans 17 amino acids.

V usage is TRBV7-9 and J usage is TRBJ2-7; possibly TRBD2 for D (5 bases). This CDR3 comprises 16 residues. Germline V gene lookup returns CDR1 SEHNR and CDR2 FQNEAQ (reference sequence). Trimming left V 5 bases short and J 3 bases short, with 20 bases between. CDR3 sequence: CASSPVASGFGYEQYF. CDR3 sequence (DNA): TGTGCCAGCAGCCCAGTGGCCAGCGGTTTTGGCTACGAGCAGTACTTC.

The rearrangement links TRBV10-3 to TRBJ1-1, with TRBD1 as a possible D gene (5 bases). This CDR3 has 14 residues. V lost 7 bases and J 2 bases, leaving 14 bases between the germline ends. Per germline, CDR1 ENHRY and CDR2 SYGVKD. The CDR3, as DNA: TGTGCCATCAAAGACGACAGTTATAACACTGAAGCTTTCTTT. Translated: CAIKDDSYNTEAFF.

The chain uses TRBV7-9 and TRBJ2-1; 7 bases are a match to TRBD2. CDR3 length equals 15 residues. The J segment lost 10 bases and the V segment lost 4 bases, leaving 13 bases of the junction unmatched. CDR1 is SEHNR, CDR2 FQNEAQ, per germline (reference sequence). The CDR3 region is CASSSRSGRAREQFF. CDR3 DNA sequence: TGTGCCAGCAGCTCGCGCTCGGGGAGGGCCCGGGAGCAGTTCTTC.

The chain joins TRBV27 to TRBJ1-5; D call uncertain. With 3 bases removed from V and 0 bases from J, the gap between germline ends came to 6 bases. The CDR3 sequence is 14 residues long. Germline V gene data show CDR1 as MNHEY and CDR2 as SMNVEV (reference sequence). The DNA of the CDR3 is TGTGCCAGCAGTTTGGAGGTTAGCAATCAGCCCCAGCATTTT. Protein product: CASSLEVSNQPQHF.

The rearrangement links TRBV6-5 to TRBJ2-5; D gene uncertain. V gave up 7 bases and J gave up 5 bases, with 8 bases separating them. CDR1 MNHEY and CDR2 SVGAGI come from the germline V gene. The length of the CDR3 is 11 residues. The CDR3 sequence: CASMLGETQYF. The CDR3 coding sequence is TGTGCCAGCATGTTAGGGGAGACCCAGTACTTC.

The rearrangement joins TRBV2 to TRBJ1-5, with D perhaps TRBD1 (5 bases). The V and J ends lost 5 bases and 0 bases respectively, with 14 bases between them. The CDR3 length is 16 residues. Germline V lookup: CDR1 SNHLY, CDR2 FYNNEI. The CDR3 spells CASSRDLQFSNQPQHF. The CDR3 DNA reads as TGTGCCAGCAGTCGGGACCTTCAGTTTAGCAATCAGCCCCAGCATTTT.